Listed here is a single T cell receptor (beta chain). This sample was included in a study of blood T cell repertoires in COVID-19. Study at large: Samples representing acute and convalescent COVID-19 were sourced from the United States, Italy and Spain. Nucleic acid was either cDNA or gDNA, and it came from T cells, B-cell-depleted T cells, or PBMCs.

Germline V gives CDR1 MNHEY, CDR2 SVGEGT. This CDR3 has 17 residues. After removal of 0 bases from V and 1 base from J, the junction contained 9 bases not matched to a gene. Authors' methods: How many nucleated cells were present was estimated from reference gene primer amplification. TCRdb's copy holds only in-frame clones and misses some; the assay was immunoSEQ multiplex PCR. V and J calls and clone size are as listed in that table; D and trimming were resolved from the DNA. This sample has approximately 26,000 clones, with around 87% found just once. The chain uses TRBV6-2 or TRBV6-3 and TRBJ2-7, with 7 nucleotides matching TRBD2. Sequenced: peripheral blood. The sequence came from a woman aged 55-75 years with active COVID-19. This chain's CDR3 is CASSYSKAGVISYEQYF. As DNA, the CDR3 is TGTGCCAGCAGTTACTCGAAGGCGGGAGTGATATCCTACGAGCAGTACTTC.